The text below deals with one TCR beta chain. Its antigen is currently unknown. These data originate in a study of shared clonotypes between healthy human individuals. Broader study findings: Only blood samples were collected, and tissue repertoires likely differ.

Recent acute infections and vaccinations were absent in the healthy HIV-negative adult donors. Nashville, Tennessee was home to all donors, each a Caucasian adult. This CDR3 contains 18 residues. Germline CDR1 KGHSH, CDR2 LQKENI. The J segment lost 5 bases and the V segment lost 3 bases, leaving 15 bases of the junction unmatched. Deep was the level at which the assay was run. The assay was immunoSEQ multiplex PCR, and TCRdb's table has in-frame clones only and misses some. The sample lists around 700,000 clones, about 74% occurring once. The V gene is TRBV18, the J gene TRBJ2-1; 8 nucleotides align to TRBD2. This clonotype originated in a woman aged 30 to 39 in good health. Sequenced input: memory CD4+ T cells sorted from blood. Subset denoted: CD45RA-negative fraction. The CDR3 bases are TGTGCCAGCTCACCTTCGGGGGGGCTAGCGGGTGTGGACAATGAGCAGTTCTTC. It translates to CASSPSGGLAGVDNEQFF. The full variable domain, with the rest looked up from reference TRBV18 and TRBJ2-1, is NAGVMQNPRHLVRRRGQEARLRCSPMKGHSHVYWYRQLPEEGLKFMVYLQKENIIDESGMPKERFSAEFPKEGPSILRIQQVVRGDSAAYFCASSPSGGLAGVDNEQFFGPGTRLTVL.